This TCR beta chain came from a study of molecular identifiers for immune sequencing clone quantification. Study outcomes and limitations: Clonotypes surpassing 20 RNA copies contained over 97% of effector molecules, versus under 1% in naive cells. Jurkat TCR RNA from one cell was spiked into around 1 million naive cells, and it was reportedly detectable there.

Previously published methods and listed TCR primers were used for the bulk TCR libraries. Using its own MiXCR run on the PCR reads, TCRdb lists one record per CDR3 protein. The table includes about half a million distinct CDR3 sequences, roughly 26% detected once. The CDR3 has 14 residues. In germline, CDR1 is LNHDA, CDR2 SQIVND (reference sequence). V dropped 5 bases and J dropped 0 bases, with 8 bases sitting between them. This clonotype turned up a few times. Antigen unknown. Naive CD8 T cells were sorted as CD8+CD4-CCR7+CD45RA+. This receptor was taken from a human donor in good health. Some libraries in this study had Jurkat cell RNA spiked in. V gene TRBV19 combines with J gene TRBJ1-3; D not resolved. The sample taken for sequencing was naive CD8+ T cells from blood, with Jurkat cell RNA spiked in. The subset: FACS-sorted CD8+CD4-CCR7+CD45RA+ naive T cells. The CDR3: CASSVNFSGNTIYF. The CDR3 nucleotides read TGTGCCAGTAGTGTGAACTTCTCTGGAAACACCATATATTTT.